Here is one TCR beta chain with its context. The data stem from a study of control samples from healthy donors and cancer patients. The data were produced by immunoSEQ multiplex PCR, yet TCRdb's version contains in-frame clones alone and is incomplete. The sample lists tens of thousands of clones, roughly 80% occurring once. The trim removed 4 bases at V and 4 bases at J, leaving 7 bases unmatched. Germline V gene lookup returns CDR1 MNHNS and CDR2 SASEGT. This CDR3 has 16 amino acids. The receptor was derived from a man aged 65 to 85 in good health. This chain joins TRBV6-1 and TRBJ1-6; 7 bases agree with TRBD1. The sequenced material came from blood. The CDR3 is CASSASRDRYNSPLHF. The CDR3 region has the DNA TGTGCCAGCAGTGCGTCCCGGGACAGATATAATTCACCCCTCCACTTT.